A single sample gave rise to the 8 T cell receptor beta chains below, sequenced in a study of breast tumors, draining lymph nodes, adjacent tissues (dated by TCRdb to 2016 to 2018). The protocol used for the library was multiplex PCR. Sequencing relied on an Illumina HiSeq 2000. TCRdb reran the public reads through fastp at Q25 and MiXCR, keeping productive beta chains. Rows are unified per CDR3 protein, each entry keeping the most common DNA and genes. Counted in this sample were a few hundred thousand distinct CDR3 sequences; approximately 36% of them appeared once. The ten largest make up 3% to 4% of the sample. The axillary draining lymph nodes of breast cancer patients were the source of the lymph node samples. The sample consisted of axillary lymph node tissue. These receptors were collected from a female donor with breast cancer. Some clones in this sample may be carry-over from other donors' samples.

This clonotype was seen many times. The CDR3 loop reads CASNPSGANVLTF. CDR3 DNA sequence: TGTGCCAGTAACCCCTCTGGGGCCAACGTCCTGACTTTC. The chain employs TRBV19 and TRBJ2-6; D call uncertain. Per germline, CDR1 LNHDA and CDR2 SQIVND (reference sequence). The V end was cut by 7 bases, the J end by 0 bases, with 4 bases between. CDR3 length: 13 residues.

Many counts were recorded for this clonotype. The rearrangement joins TRBV19 to TRBJ2-2; D is ambiguous. V was shortened by 6 bases and J by 4 bases, with 12 bases between the two germline ends. The germline V gene has CDR1 LNHDA and CDR2 SQIVND (reference sequence). The CDR3 is 14 amino acids. As DNA, the CDR3 is TGTGCCAGTAGCCGAAATTTGGCCACCGGGGAGCTGTTTTTT. Encoded protein: CASSRNLATGELFF.

At least ten counts were recorded for this clonotype. V usage is TRBV18 and J usage is TRBJ1-2; D is undetermined. With 3 bases removed from V and 4 bases from J, the gap between germline ends came to 15 bases. The CDR3 covers 15 residues. CDR1 and CDR2 from the germline V gene are KGHSH and LQKENI. CDR3 sequence (DNA): TGTGCCAGCTCACCCGAGACCAGGCCGGGCTATGGCTACACCTTC. Translated: CASSPETRPGYGYTF.

This clonotype came up many times. J is TRBJ2-7 and V is TRBV7-2; a weak D match, TRBD1 (6 bases). V was shortened by 7 bases and J by 0 bases, with 16 bases between the two germline ends. The CDR3 totals 15 residues. Looked up from germline, CDR1 is SGHTA and CDR2 is FQGNSA. In nucleotides, the CDR3 is TGTGCCAGCACAAATCCTACAGGGAGCTCCTACGAGCAGTACTTC. Its protein is CASTNPTGSSYEQYF.

In the case of this clonotype: A much larger clone lies one base from this, so it may be a read error. The chain recombines TRBV7-9 with TRBJ2-3, with D unclear. This CDR3 has 15 amino acids. Germline V lookup: CDR1 SEHNR, CDR2 FQNEAQ (reference sequence). Trimming left V 4 bases short and J 2 bases short, with 13 bases between. Here the CDR3 reads CASSYMVKYTDTQYF. CDR3 DNA sequence: TGTGCCAGCAGCTACATGGTTAAATACACAGATACGCAGTATTTT.

This clonotype has only one observation. The chain employs TRBV24-1 and TRBJ1-1; D is perhaps TRBD1 (5 bases). This CDR3 has 12 residues. V lost 12 bases, J lost 4 bases, and 14 bases lay in between. Germline V lookup: CDR1 KGHDR, CDR2 SFDVKD. The CDR3 region has the DNA TGTGCCGCACCGGGACCAGGCACTGAAGCTTTCTTT. It encodes CAAPGPGTEAFF.

As DNA, the CDR3 is TGTGCCAGCAGTGAATGGGGGGCCTATGGCTACACCTTC. Translation: CASSEWGAYGYTF. The V call is TRBV25-1, the J call TRBJ1-2; a possible D gene is TRBD1 (6 bases). This CDR3 is built from 13 residues. V gave up 1 base and J gave up 4 bases, with 7 bases separating them. In germline, CDR1 is MGHDK, CDR2 SYGVNS.

The table lists this clonotype with many counts. This chain uses TRBV27 with TRBJ1-2; 10 nucleotides line up with TRBD1. The CDR3 consists of 15 residues. Trimming at V came to 5 bases and at J to 3 bases, leaving 6 bases not matched to a gene. Germline V gene data show CDR1 as MNHEY and CDR2 as SMNVEV (reference sequence). In nucleotides, the CDR3 is TGTGCCAGCAGTCCTCGGACAGGGGGATACTATGGCTACACCTTC. Translation gives CASSPRTGGYYGYTF.